This TCR beta chain was retrieved from a study of CD8+CD57+ T cells in acquired aplastic anemia. Study-level background: Across the sorted CD4+ and CD8+ cells, DNA amounts averaged about 3.2 ug.

General study points: Both patients and controls carried the same twenty-nine CD8+ CDR3 sequences.

Selection for sequencing was limited to patients who had shown CD8+CD57+ cell expansion by flow cytometry. According to the study, genomic DNA was the template for TCR beta VDJ and CDR3 profiling. MiXCR was run by TCRdb on the reads, yielding one entry per CDR3 protein. The data show 300,000 or so distinct CDR3 sequences, 56% seen once. The CDR3 is 16 residues long. V shed 0 bases, J shed 6 bases, and the junction held 2 bases outside the gene matches. Germline V gives CDR1 SGHRS, CDR2 YFSETQ. Turning to this clonotype: As yet, its antigen is unknown.

This chain connects TRBV5-1 to TRBJ2-1, with 14 nucleotides matching TRBD2. The sample consisted of sorted CD4+, CD8+, or CD8+CD57+ T cells (not recorded which) from PBMCs. This TCR was recovered from a human donor with aplastic anemia. DNA for the CDR3: TGCGCCAGCAGCTTGGAGACTAGCGGGGGGGCCAATGAGCAGTTCTTC. It translates to CASSLETSGGANEQFF.